These 26 T cell receptor beta chains share one sample of origin, sequenced in a study of identifying expanded T cells in peripheral blood. The data were produced by immunoSEQ multiplex PCR, yet TCRdb's version contains in-frame clones alone and is incomplete. Among 50,000 to 65,000 clones listed, about 92% were seen once. Sequencing input: blood. All receptors come from a person aged 18 to 70 in good health.

The CDR3 nucleotides are TGCGCCAGCAGCCAAGTCGGGGCTGCTTTAACGGGGAACACAAAAAAGCCGGCCGGCTACACCTTC. This translates into CASSQVGAALTGNTKKPAGYTF. The chain uses TRBV4-1 and TRBJ1-2, with a possible D match to TRBD1 (5 bases). The CDR3 length is 22 residues. Deletions cut 1 base from V and 8 bases from J, with 38 bases between. CDR1 is MGHRA, CDR2 YSYEKL, per germline.

The chain joins TRBV6-5 to TRBJ2-1, with 10 bases lining up with TRBD2. The V and J ends lost 0 bases and 4 bases, in that order; junction bases with no gene match: 3. This CDR3 spans 16 amino acids. The germline gives CDR1 MNHEY, CDR2 SVGAGI. For the CDR3, the DNA is TGTGCCAGCAGTTACTCTGCTAGCGGGAGTTACAATGAGCAGTTCTTC. Translating it yields CASSYSASGSYNEQFF.

V gene TRBV5-4 combines with J gene TRBJ2-2, with D tentatively TRBD1 (5 bases). Germline-derived CDR1 and CDR2 are SGHNT and YYREEE (reference sequence). V lost 5 bases and J lost 3, with 11 bases in between. CDR3 size: 14 residues. Written as DNA, the CDR3 is TGTGCCAGCAGACCTGACAGCTACACCGGGGAGCTGTTTTTT. Amino acid sequence: CASRPDSYTGELFF.

This clone has just one count. The rearrangement links TRBV9 to TRBJ2-7; D not resolved. Trimming left V 0 bases short and J 2 bases short, with 9 bases between. The germline CDR1 and CDR2 sequences are SGDLS and YYNGEE. The CDR3 sequence is 14 residues long. The CDR3 spells CASSVGGVPYEQYF. The CDR3 DNA reads as TGTGCCAGCAGCGTAGGTGGGGTACCCTACGAGCAGTACTTC.

This sequence joins TRBV6-1 and TRBJ1-4; 9 bases align to TRBD1. Germline values: CDR1 MNHNS, CDR2 SASEGT. V lost 6 bases to trimming and J lost 16 bases; unmatched junction nucleotides: 15. The CDR3 is made up of 14 amino acids. CDR3 protein: CASSDATGGGRGFF. CDR3 DNA: TGTGCCAGCAGCGACGCTACAGGGGGCGGGAGGGGGTTTTTT.

This clone has just a few counts. Other DNA sequences in this specimen translate into the identical CDR3. The chain employs TRBV6-4 and TRBJ2-1; 10 nucleotides agree with TRBD2. The CDR3 contains 15 residues. Trimming cost V 0 bases and J 6 bases; bases outside gene matches: 2. Germline CDR1 reads MRHNA; CDR2 reads SNTAGT. CDR3 protein: CASSDSAGGSNEQFF. The CDR3 DNA reads as TGTGCCAGCAGTGACTCAGCGGGGGGGAGCAATGAGCAGTTCTTC.

The chain carries TRBV11-3 and TRBJ2-7; D ambiguous. V lost 3 bases, J lost 7 bases, and 13 bases lay in between. This CDR3 is built from 13 residues. Per the germline V gene, CDR1 is SGHNT and CDR2 is YENEEA. The CDR3 DNA is TGTGCCAGCAGCTTTACGTTTCTGGAAGAGCAGTACTTC. Amino acids: CASSFTFLEEQYF.

Written as DNA, the CDR3 is TGCGCCAGCAGCCAAGCCCAGGGGGCAGATACGCAGTATTTT. Protein: CASSQAQGADTQYF. V is TRBV4-3 and J is TRBJ2-3; TRBD1 aligns across 7 bases. Germline CDR1 reads LGHNA; CDR2 reads YSLEER. Germline trimming cut 1 base from V and 4 bases from J; bases unmatched to any gene: 2. The CDR3 length is 14 residues.

The J gene is TRBJ1-4, the V gene TRBV5-5; TRBD1 aligns across 7 bases. V lost 4 bases to trimming and J lost 4 bases; unmatched junction nucleotides: 1. The V gene's germline CDR1 is SGHKS and CDR2 YYEKEE (reference sequence). The length of the CDR3 is 13 residues. The CDR3 sequence is CASSGTDNEKLFF. For the CDR3, the DNA is TGTGCCAGCAGCGGGACAGATAATGAAAAACTGTTTTTT.

J is TRBJ2-5 and V is TRBV5-6; D not certain. The CDR3 runs to 15 residues. The ends were cut back, 0 bases at V and 4 bases at J, with 13 bases in the middle. The germline V gene encodes CDR1 SGHDT and CDR2 YYEEEE. Here the CDR3 reads CASSLDKLPPETQYF. Here the CDR3 DNA reads TGTGCCAGCAGCTTGGATAAGTTACCCCCAGAGACCCAGTACTTC.

V and J are TRBV5-6 and TRBJ2-7; D not resolved. From germline, CDR1 is SGHDT and CDR2 YYEEEE. Trimming removed 3 bases from V and 2 bases from J, with 6 bases in between. The CDR3 has 12 amino acids. CDR3 region: CASSWGTYEQYF. In DNA form, the CDR3 reads TGTGCCAGCAGCTGGGGAACCTACGAGCAGTACTTC.

This clone showed up just once. The gene calls are TRBV4-3 and TRBJ2-7; maybe TRBD2 (6 bases). Trimming stripped 0 bases from V and 2 bases from J, with 14 bases between. The germline gives CDR1 LGHNA, CDR2 YSLEER. This CDR3 is 16 amino acids long. DNA for the CDR3: TGCGCCAGCAGCCAAGATCTGGCAGGGAGGCCCTACGAGCAGTACTTC. This encodes CASSQDLAGRPYEQYF.

The V call is TRBV27, the J call TRBJ2-7; D perhaps matches TRBD1 (5 bases). Trimming pared 6 bases from V and 4 bases from J, leaving 16 bases between. Germline CDR1 MNHEY, CDR2 SMNVEV (reference sequence). CDR3 length: 14 residues. CDR3 amino acids: CASSLTLRGYEQYF. In nucleotides, the CDR3 is TGTGCCAGCAGCTTAACCTTAAGGGGATACGAGCAGTACTTC.

This clone was seen a handful of times. The CDR3 is CASSLVPTSVGSGELFF. The CDR3 region has the DNA TGTGCCAGCAGCTTAGTTCCGACTAGCGTAGGTAGCGGGGAGCTGTTTTTT. This chain connects TRBV11-2 to TRBJ2-2; 8 bases fit TRBD2. The germline V gene has CDR1 SGHAT and CDR2 FQNNGV. J lost 7 bases, V lost 1 base, and 11 bases had no gene match. The CDR3 is made up of 17 amino acids.

This rearrangement joins TRBV23-1 to TRBJ1-5; D may be TRBD1 (5 bases). TRBV23-1 qualifies as an ORF whose function is uncertain. Deletions cut 4 bases from V and 7 bases from J, with 17 bases between. The length of the CDR3 is 15 residues. CDR3 coding DNA: TGCGCCAGCAGTCGGGCCGGGACCGTCCGCCAGCCCCAGCATTTT. Its protein product is CASSRAGTVRQPQHF.

V and J are TRBV29-1 and TRBJ2-1; tentatively, D is TRBD2 (7 bases). Germline CDR1 is SQVTM and CDR2 is ANQGSEA. V shed 5 bases and J shed 3 bases, with 14 bases lying between them. The CDR3 has 14 amino acids. CDR3: CSVTGGLLYNEQFF. DNA of the CDR3: TGCAGCGTTACCGGGGGGCTCCTCTACAATGAGCAGTTCTTC.

V usage is TRBV7-9 and J usage is TRBJ2-1; 10 bases fit TRBD2. This CDR3 is built from 15 residues. V lost 1 base and J lost 8; bases outside the gene matches: 5. In germline, CDR1 is SEHNR, CDR2 FQNEAQ (reference sequence). CDR3 sequence reads: CASSLVLAGAHEQFF. The CDR3 region has the DNA TGTGCCAGCAGCTTAGTCCTAGCGGGAGCCCATGAGCAGTTCTTC. Using reference TRBV7-9 and TRBJ2-1 for the parts outside the CDR3, the full variable domain is DTGVSQNPRHKITKRGQNVTFRCDPISEHNRLYWYRQTLGQGPEFLTYFQNEAQLEKSRLLSDRFSAERPKGSFSTLEIQRTEQGDSAMYLCASSLVLAGAHEQFFGPGTRLTVL.

The rearrangement uses TRBV30 and TRBJ2-7, with 9 nucleotides matching TRBD1. The length of the CDR3 is 14 residues. Germline V gene lookup returns CDR1 GTSNPN and CDR2 SVGIG (reference sequence). The V gene end was trimmed by 1 base and the J gene end by 5 bases; junction bases not matched to a gene: 6. The CDR3 DNA sequence: TGTGCCTGGAGTGAAGGGACAGGGTACAACGAGCAGTACTTC. It encodes CAWSEGTGYNEQYF.

This clone turned up a few times. This chain joins TRBV5-1 and TRBJ2-2, with 7 nucleotides matching TRBD2. V lost 2 bases, J lost 7 bases, and 11 bases stayed unmatched. The length of the CDR3 is 16 residues. Germline assignment: CDR1 SGHRS and CDR2 YFSETQ. In DNA form, the CDR3 reads TGCGCCAGCAGCTTCAGTGGGAGGGCCGGTGACGGGGAGCTGTTTTTT. Protein: CASSFSGRAGDGELFF.

The chain recombines TRBV18 with TRBJ2-7; D is possibly TRBD1 (6 bases). Trimming removed 6 bases from V and 6 bases from J, with 15 bases in between. Germline CDR1 is KGHSH and CDR2 is LQKENI. This CDR3 has 13 amino acids. This CDR3 is CASSGAGASEQYF. CDR3 DNA sequence: TGTGCCAGCTCGGGCGCAGGGGCAAGCGAGCAGTACTTC.

CDR3 sequence: CASNGGNQPQHF. The CDR3 DNA sequence: TGTGCCAGCAATGGCGGCAATCAGCCCCAGCATTTT. The gene calls are TRBV2 and TRBJ1-5; D is ambiguous. Germline lookup yields CDR1 SNHLY and CDR2 FYNNEI. V lost 7 bases to trimming and J lost 2 bases, with 6 bases between them. This CDR3 is 12 amino acids long.

This chain uses TRBV27 with TRBJ2-7, with D perhaps TRBD1 (6 bases). CDR1 and CDR2 from the germline V gene are MNHEY and SMNVEV (reference sequence). V lost 6 bases, J lost 1 base, and 13 bases lay in between. This CDR3 comprises 14 residues. In nucleotides, the CDR3 is TGTGCCAGCAGACGACAGGACTTGTCCTACGAGCAGTACTTC. Encoded protein: CASRRQDLSYEQYF.

The V and J genes are TRBV19 and TRBJ1-4, with TRBD1 as a possible D gene (6 bases). This CDR3 region has 13 residues. Trimming took off 8 bases at V and 3 bases at J, with 10 bases between the two ends. From germline, CDR1 is LNHDA and CDR2 SQIVND (reference sequence). Here the CDR3 reads CASGGGANEKLFF. CDR3 nucleotides: TGTGCCAGTGGGGGCGGTGCTAATGAAAAACTGTTTTTT. Full variable domain (rest looked up from reference TRBV19 and TRBJ1-4): DGGITQSPKYLFRKEGQNVTLSCEQNLNHDAMYWYRQDPGQGLRLIYYSQIVNDFQKGDIAEGYSVSREKKESFPLTVTSAQKNPTAFYLCASGGGANEKLFFGSGTQLSVL.

V and J are TRBV9 and TRBJ1-1, with D tentatively TRBD1 (5 bases). Germline V gene data show CDR1 as SGDLS and CDR2 as YYNGEE. The CDR3 contains 14 residues. Trimming took off 4 bases at V and 4 bases at J, with 14 bases between the two ends. DNA of the CDR3: TGTGCCAGCAGCCCCTATGAGGGGAGCACTGAAGCTTTCTTT. It encodes CASSPYEGSTEAFF.

The J gene is TRBJ2-1, the V gene TRBV5-6; D is perhaps TRBD2 (6 bases). From germline, CDR1 is SGHDT and CDR2 YYEEEE. The CDR3 is 12 amino acids. V shed 3 bases and J shed 14 bases, with 15 bases lying between them. CDR3 bases: TGTGCCAGCAGCTCGACCGGGAGACGAGAGTTCTTC. Translated: CASSSTGRREFF.

The genes are TRBV28 and TRBJ2-1; possibly TRBD2 for D (6 bases). CDR1 is MDHEN and CDR2 is SYDVKM in the germline V gene. The CDR3 covers 15 residues. V was clipped by 8 bases and J by 0 bases, with 14 bases between them. CDR3 sequence (DNA): TGTGCCAGCCAAAGCGGGCAATACTCCTACAATGAGCAGTTCTTC. The encoded protein is CASQSGQYSYNEQFF.